This TCR beta chain was identified in a study of human T cells and chemical hapten exposure. Study in general: 2% DPC applied to an approximately 2 cm by approximately 2 cm arm area sensitized donors.

This clonotype showed up just a few times. The time point denotes: patch test 3, about 24 weeks after DPC sensitization. Noted treatment: therapeutic diphenylcyclopropenone sensitization with weekly scalp DPC. Unseparated into fractions, whole blood served as the source from which total RNA was extracted. Each CDR3 protein is one row after TCRdb ran MiXCR on the RACE reads. The profile shows some 180,000 distinct CDR3 sequences, roughly a quarter of them singletons. Germline V lookup: CDR1 LNHDA, CDR2 SQIVND (reference sequence). Unmatched junction bases numbered 10, after V lost 5 bases and J lost 4 bases. This CDR3 region has 15 residues.

The sample consisted of whole blood, taken in connection with sensitization to the hapten diphenylcyclopropenone (DPC). The chain carries TRBV19 and TRBJ2-5; 7 bases are a match to TRBD1. The clonotype was recovered from a woman in her forties with alopecia areata. Some clones in this sample may be carry-over from other donors' samples. Written as DNA, the CDR3 is TGTGCCAGTAGTTCACCAACGACAGGGAGAGAGACCCAGTACTTC. It translates to CASSSPTTGRETQYF.